The 30 T cell receptor beta chains listed next were all sequenced from one sample in a study of metastatic and nonmetastatic thyroid tumors. Thyroid surgery was performed in patients who had received no treatment beforehand. TCRdb re-called the PCR reads via MiXCR. The sample includes 3,500 to 5,000 clones, around a third of them seen just once. The sample was tumor tissue. Receptors were obtained from a female donor with papillary thyroid cancer or a benign thyroid nodule (not recorded which). Some clones in this sample may be carry-over from other donors' samples.

This chain connects TRBV2 to TRBJ2-7; D gene unclear. This CDR3 is built from 15 residues. Germline CDR1 SNHLY, CDR2 FYNNEI. Between the trimmed V and J ends, which lost 0 bases and 0 bases, there was a span of 9 bases. The CDR3, as DNA: TGTGCCAGCAGTGAAGCGGCAGGAGACTCCTACGAGCAGTACTTC. It yields the protein CASSEAAGDSYEQYF.

This clone has only one observation. The chain has TRBV14 and TRBJ1-2; TRBD1 might be the D (6 bases). Germline CDR1 and CDR2: SGHDN and FVKESK. This CDR3 comprises 16 residues. Trimming took off 5 bases at V and 5 bases at J, with 21 bases between the two ends. The CDR3 protein is CASSARGLQGWYGYTF. The CDR3 DNA follows: TGTGCCAGCAGCGCCAGGGGCCTTCAGGGGTGGTATGGCTACACCTTC. Looking up the rest from reference TRBV14 and TRBJ1-2 gives the full variable domain: EAGVTQFPSHSVIEKGQTVTLRCDPISGHDNLYWYRRVMGKEIKFLLHFVKESKQDESGMPNNRFLAERTGGTYSTLKVQPAELEDSGVYFCASSARGLQGWYGYTFGSGTRLTVV.

This clone was observed a handful of times. The chain recombines TRBV6-1 with TRBJ2-2; D is perhaps TRBD2 (7 bases). The CDR3 totals 14 residues. CDR1 is MNHNS, CDR2 SASEGT, per germline. Deletions cut 7 bases from V and 10 bases from J, with 19 bases between. The DNA of the CDR3 is TGTGCCAGCATTCTAAAGGGGGGGGGCGTGGAGCTGTTTTTT. Protein sequence: CASILKGGGVELFF.

V is TRBV27 and J is TRBJ1-6, with D maybe TRBD1 (6 bases). V lost 5 bases to trimming and J lost 7 bases, with 12 bases between them. The CDR3 sequence is 14 residues long. Germline V lookup: CDR1 MNHEY, CDR2 SMNVEV (reference sequence). The CDR3 sequence is CASSLRQANSPLHF. For the CDR3, the DNA is TGTGCCAGCAGTCTAAGACAGGCAAATTCACCCCTCCACTTT.

This clone came up a few times. CDR3 nucleotide sequence: TGTGCCAGCAGACGGGACAGGTTGGGTGGCTACACCTTC. This translates into CASRRDRLGGYTF. J is TRBJ1-2 and V is TRBV6-2 or TRBV6-3, with 8 bases that match TRBD1. Germline V gives CDR1 MNHEY, CDR2 SVGEGT. This CDR3 is built from 13 residues. Trimming cost V 6 bases and J 7 bases; bases outside gene matches: 7.

This clone was picked up a small number of times. This chain uses TRBV19 with TRBJ2-1; 7 bases agree with TRBD2. The CDR3 runs to 15 residues. Per germline, CDR1 LNHDA and CDR2 SQIVND (reference sequence). The V and J ends lost 3 bases and 4 bases, in that order; junction bases with no gene match: 6. CDR3 region: CASSMAGGDYNEQFF. The DNA of the CDR3 is TGTGCCAGTAGTATGGCTGGGGGGGATTACAATGAGCAGTTCTTC. Using reference TRBV19 and TRBJ2-1 for the parts outside the CDR3, the full variable domain is DGGITQSPKYLFRKEGQNVTLSCEQNLNHDAMYWYRQDPGQGLRLIYYSQIVNDFQKGDIAEGYSVSREKKESFPLTVTSAQKNPTAFYLCASSMAGGDYNEQFFGPGTRLTVL.

The rearrangement joins TRBV6-5 to TRBJ1-5; a weak D match, TRBD1 (5 bases). V lost 4 bases and J 3 bases, leaving 10 bases between the germline ends. The length of the CDR3 is 14 residues. Germline V gives CDR1 MNHEY, CDR2 SVGAGI. CDR3 coding DNA: TGTGCCAGCAGTTCGACAGCGAACAATCAGCCCCAGCATTTT. It specifies CASSSTANNQPQHF.

In this sample, this clone turned up a few times. CDR3 coding DNA: TGTGCCACCAGAGAGTACCCCGGTGGAGGGGTGGCCACCGGGGAGCTGTTTTTT. Translation: CATREYPGGGVATGELFF. The rearrangement joins TRBV6-1 to TRBJ2-2, with D maybe TRBD2 (6 bases). Per the germline V gene, CDR1 is MNHNS and CDR2 is SASEGT. Deletions cut 10 bases from V and 4 bases from J, with 28 bases between. This CDR3 comprises 18 residues.

This clone was counted only a few times. This chain joins TRBV28 and TRBJ2-1; the D is unclear. The V gene's germline CDR1 is MDHEN and CDR2 SYDVKM. V was pared by 6 bases and J by 10 bases, with 19 bases between. CDR3 length equals 14 residues. The CDR3 DNA sequence: TGTGCCAGCAGGTCGGGTAAGGTATTAAAGGAGCAGTTCTTC. Translating gives CASRSGKVLKEQFF.

The chain recombines TRBV7-6 with TRBJ2-7, with a possible D match to TRBD1 (6 bases). The CDR3 sequence is 14 residues long. Trimming took off 1 base at V and 2 bases at J, with 9 bases between the two ends. Germline V lookup: CDR1 SGHVS, CDR2 FNYEAQ. CDR3 sequence (DNA): TGTGCCAGCAGCTTAGGAGGGGGACCCTACGAGCAGTACTTC. This gives the protein CASSLGGGPYEQYF.

The CDR3 bases are TGTGCCAGCAGCCCATCTAGCGGCTACGAGCAGTACTTC. Translating gives CASSPSSGYEQYF. This chain joins TRBV7-6 and TRBJ2-7, with 7 positions matching TRBD2. Trimming took 5 bases from V and 3 from J; bases not matched to a gene: 4. The CDR3 is 13 residues long. Germline CDR1 is SGHVS and CDR2 is FNYEAQ.

This rearrangement joins TRBV25-1 to TRBJ1-2; D remains ambiguous. The V gene lost 1 base and the J gene lost 8 bases, with 11 bases spanning the gap. The CDR3 loop spans 13 amino acids. CDR1 MGHDK and CDR2 SYGVNS come from the germline V gene. The CDR3 sequence is CASSEFKGAGYTF. In DNA form, the CDR3 reads TGTGCCAGCAGTGAATTCAAGGGAGCCGGCTACACCTTC.

The rearrangement uses TRBV6-1 and TRBJ1-2; no clear D gene. The germline gives CDR1 MNHNS, CDR2 SASEGT. Between the trimmed V and J ends, which lost 5 bases and 1 base, there was a span of 20 bases. The CDR3 is 17 residues long. The CDR3 DNA reads as TGTGCCAGCAGTCCCCGGATTGGGGAAAGCGTTAACTATGGCTACACCTTC. This gives the protein CASSPRIGESVNYGYTF.

V is TRBV28 and J is TRBJ1-6, with TRBD1 identical over 11 bases. The CDR3 loop spans 15 amino acids. After removal of 5 bases from V and 10 bases from J, the junction contained 7 bases not matched to a gene. The germline V gene encodes CDR1 MDHEN and CDR2 SYDVKM. The CDR3 is CASSGWGQGVSPLHF. The CDR3 region has the DNA TGTGCCAGCAGTGGGTGGGGACAGGGGGTCTCACCCCTCCACTTT.

As for this clone: Germline and junction disagree at one end, which may indicate a read error. CDR3 DNA: TGTGCCATCAGTAAAGGACTAGGTGTGATGAACACTGAAGCTTTCTTT. Translation: CAISKGLGVMNTEAFF. The V and J genes are TRBV6-1 and TRBJ1-1; D remains unclear. CDR3 length equals 16 residues. Germline V lookup: CDR1 MNHNS, CDR2 SASEGT.

This chain connects TRBV6-1 to TRBJ1-5, with a possible D match to TRBD1 (6 bases). The V end was cut by 3 bases, the J end by 5 bases, with 14 bases between. Per the germline V gene, CDR1 is MNHNS and CDR2 is SASEGT. The length of the CDR3 is 15 residues. The CDR3 reads CASSESQGQDQPQHF. The DNA for the CDR3 is TGTGCCAGCAGTGAGTCGCAGGGGCAGGATCAGCCCCAGCATTTT.

The chain joins TRBV20-1 to TRBJ2-7; 10 nucleotides agree with TRBD2. V gave up 0 bases and J gave up 5 bases; unmatched junction bases: 13. The CDR3 totals 17 residues. The germline V gene encodes CDR1 DFQATT and CDR2 SNEGSKA (reference sequence). CDR3: CSARELAGRPNRHEQYF. Here the CDR3 DNA reads TGCAGTGCTAGAGAACTAGCGGGACGTCCTAATCGGCACGAGCAGTACTTC.

The J gene is TRBJ2-2, the V gene TRBV10-3; tentatively, D is TRBD1 or TRBD2 (5 bases each). The germline V gene encodes CDR1 ENHRY and CDR2 SYGVKD. The CDR3 is 14 amino acids. V lost 4 bases, J lost 3 bases, and 9 bases lay in between. The CDR3 loop reads CAISAGPYTGELFF. The CDR3, as DNA: TGTGCCATCAGTGCGGGACCGTACACCGGGGAGCTGTTTTTT.

The chain links TRBV6-2 or TRBV6-3 to TRBJ2-5; 9 nucleotides agree with TRBD1. In germline, CDR1 is MNHEY, CDR2 SVGEGT. The ends lost 4 bases at V and 4 bases at J; junction bases unmatched: 4. CDR3 size: 14 residues. The CDR3 spells CASSSGQGGETQYF. In nucleotides, the CDR3 is TGTGCCAGCAGTTCGGGACAGGGAGGAGAGACCCAGTACTTC.

This clone was seen a few times. This rearrangement joins TRBV28 to TRBJ2-1, with D perhaps TRBD2 (5 bases). The germline gives CDR1 MDHEN, CDR2 SYDVKM. The CDR3 has 16 residues. The germline V and J ends were trimmed by 5 bases and 1 base, with 15 bases remaining between them. Here the CDR3 reads CASSISGLASYNEQFF. CDR3 nucleotides: TGTGCCAGCAGTATTTCCGGGTTAGCGTCCTACAATGAGCAGTTCTTC.

This clone occurred a few times. The rearrangement joins TRBV12-3 or TRBV12-4 to TRBJ1-2; 10 positions match TRBD1. V was clipped by 5 bases and J by 7 bases; unmatched bases: 1. The CDR3 runs to 12 residues. Written as DNA, the CDR3 is TGTGCCAGCAGTAGGGACAGGGGTGGCTACACCTTC. Amino acid sequence: CASSRDRGGYTF.

The V and J genes are TRBV19 and TRBJ1-5; D is undetermined. The length of the CDR3 is 16 residues. The V end lost 6 bases, the J end lost 5 bases, and 20 bases lay between the germline ends. Per germline, CDR1 LNHDA and CDR2 SQIVND (reference sequence). In DNA form, the CDR3 reads TGTGCCAGTAGCTCAAACGGCCAAGAGAGGGATCAGCCCCAGCATTTT. Its protein is CASSSNGQERDQPQHF.

V is TRBV20-1 and J is TRBJ1-1; 7 nucleotides match TRBD1. The CDR3 runs 12 residues. V shed 3 bases and J 8 bases; nucleotides not matched to a gene: 6. Per germline, CDR1 DFQATT and CDR2 SNEGSKA (reference sequence). The CDR3 DNA follows: TGCAGTGCTAGGAGGACAGGAGAAGAAGCTTTCTTT. Protein: CSARRTGEEAFF.

This clone has just a few counts. V is TRBV10-3 and J is TRBJ1-3; 7 bases fit TRBD1. CDR1 is ENHRY and CDR2 is SYGVKD in the germline V gene. Losses at the gene ends were 0 bases for V and 2 bases for J; bases not matched to a gene: 4. CDR3 size: 16 residues. Here the CDR3 reads CAISESEDRAGNTIYF. CDR3 nucleotides: TGTGCCATCAGTGAGTCCGAAGACAGGGCTGGAAACACCATATATTTT.

The chain uses TRBV20-1 and TRBJ1-2; D is unresolved. The germline CDR1 and CDR2 sequences are DFQATT and SNEGSKA (reference sequence). The CDR3 length is 15 residues. V lost 8 bases and J 6 bases, leaving 25 bases between the germline ends. The CDR3 loop reads CSPPTPRNSGHGYTF. The CDR3 DNA reads TGCAGTCCACCCACACCCCGGAACTCAGGCCATGGCTACACCTTC.

The chain is built from TRBV12-3 or TRBV12-4 and TRBJ2-1, with 8 bases matching TRBD2. This CDR3 spans 19 amino acids. The V segment lost 2 bases and the J segment 4 bases; nucleotides outside the gene matches: 16. The CDR3 DNA reads TGTGCCAGCAGTTTATACCCTCCGACTAGCGAAGGCTTATACAATGAGCAGTTCTTC. Translating it yields CASSLYPPTSEGLYNEQFF.

The chain is built from TRBV7-2 and TRBJ1-2; D might be TRBD1 (5 bases). CDR1 is SGHTA, CDR2 FQGNSA, per germline. The CDR3 extends over 15 amino acids. V was trimmed by 0 bases and J by 6 bases, leaving 14 bases between them. The CDR3 nucleotides read TGTGCCAGCAGCTTAGCGCGGGCAGGGAGTCATGGCTACACCTTC. It translates to CASSLARAGSHGYTF.

This clone was found a few times. V is TRBV6-1 and J is TRBJ1-1; 8 bases line up with TRBD1. This CDR3 has 13 amino acids. The V gene's germline CDR1 is MNHNS and CDR2 SASEGT. J was trimmed by 8 bases and V by 6 bases; bases with no gene match: 8. CDR3 sequence: CASRAQGDIEAFF. CDR3 coding DNA: TGTGCCAGCAGGGCACAGGGGGACATCGAAGCTTTCTTT.

Only a few counts were recorded for this clone. The chain uses TRBV25-1 and TRBJ2-7; 8 nucleotides match TRBD1. CDR1 is MGHDK and CDR2 is SYGVNS in the germline V gene. The junction had 12 bases not matched to a gene; V was cut back by 2 bases and J by 6 bases. The CDR3 is made up of 16 amino acids. The CDR3 is CASSEQGAPITSEQYF. The CDR3 coding sequence is TGTGCCAGCAGTGAACAGGGGGCTCCTATCACCTCCGAGCAGTACTTC.

This clone has a handful of counts. The V call is TRBV12-3 or TRBV12-4, the J call TRBJ2-3, with D unclear. With 5 bases removed from V and 1 base from J, the gap between germline ends came to 13 bases. CDR3 size: 15 residues. CDR3 in amino acids: CASSDGTDRTDTQYF. The DNA of the CDR3 is TGTGCCAGCAGTGACGGAACAGATCGCACAGATACGCAGTATTTT.